This TCR beta chain appears in the sequencing data of a study of cytomegalovirus exposure and HLA in healthy donors listed by TCRdb under 2017. With respect to the entire study: An earlier analysis of several hundred of the donors reported 250 to 350 Gb of sequence data and 117 million unique TCR beta sequences from about 200 million T cells. Approximately 300 gigabases of sequencing data and approximately 92 million unique TCR sequences made up an early release that covered 500 to 650 HLA-typed donors. Of the approximately 400 genotyped donors, more than 75% were placed in the genetic ancestry cluster associated with self-reported Caucasian donors. The aim of the study was to test whether cataloging public T cell receptors could identify signatures of past pathogen exposure. The T cell repertoires of 700 or so subjects were profiled by immunosequencing and related to cytomegalovirus serostatus. In addition to the first cohort of 666 subjects, a separate validation cohort of 130 or so different subjects was used. To predict cytomegalovirus infection status, the study brought together high-throughput TCR immunosequencing, statistical association of individual TCRs with disease status, and machine learning. To study patterns of TCR occurrence, a later analysis re-analyzed previously published TCR beta repertoires from 666 donors and added high-resolution HLA genotyping. In the later analysis, no new phenotypic data were used to find candidate immune exposures; instead, reliance was placed on TCR beta sequences and their occurrence across donors. To decide whether each TCR beta V gene segment behaved as functional or pseudogenic, an earlier analysis of fewer than 750 of the donors relied on high-throughput TCR beta sequencing. Donor age, sex, ethnicity and CMV serostatus were compiled together with the repertoire data. In a later genetic analysis, genome-wide SNP genotypes for about three fifths of the roughly 670 donors were used, and that subset was treated as a discovery cohort. Every repertoire in the discovery cohort had been generated on one and the same sequencing platform. Class I and class II HLA loci were covered by the typing at four-digit resolution. Typing coverage varied by locus: roughly 629-640 donors for A, B, C, DRB1 and DQB1; roughly 500 for DQA1; approximately 570 for DPA1; approximately 470 for DPB1. A handful of DR-DQ haplotypes were handled as single units for association and clustering because linkage in the cohort was strong. Across approximately 400 genotyped donors of the cohort, an average of approximately 240,000 unique TCR beta nucleotide sequences per donor were sequenced, and 15% to 20% of those sequences were non-productive.

The cohort comprised 670 or so healthy bone marrow donors. All cohort members were sampled while nominally healthy, although unrecorded immune exposures were likely present. The donor tested CMV seropositive, placing the donor among the approximately 290 seropositive members of the cohort. A peripheral blood sample was provided by each donor, and peripheral blood mononuclear cells were used for TCR beta sequencing. Genomic DNA extraction from the blood cell samples was performed with the Qiagen DNeasy Blood Extraction Kit. The protocol used for the library was the immunoSEQ multiplex PCR assay. For the multiplex PCR, a mixture combining 60 forward primers for TCR Vbeta segments and 13 reverse primers for TCR Jbeta segments was used. The CDR3 region of rearranged TCR beta genes was amplified from genomic DNA by a multiplex PCR assay. The Illumina HiSeq System was used to sequence the amplified TCR beta libraries as 87-base-pair reads. In the original analysis: In a later analysis, tens of millions of unique TCR beta chains were counted across the 500 to 700 repertoires, and about 10 million of these chains were shared by at least two donors. Raw reads were error-corrected and collapsed into unique sequences by a nearest-neighbor algorithm in which closely related sequences were merged to remove PCR and sequencing errors. V, D and J gene segments were assigned by aligning CDR3 sequences to IMGT reference sequences. For a sequence to be retained, at least a six-nucleotide match to both a V gene segment and a J gene segment was required. Rearrangements were called productive when the CDR3 lacked stop codons and stayed in frame with V and J; all others were non-productive. CDR3 was defined according to IMGT convention as the region running from the second conserved V-encoded cysteine to the conserved J-encoded phenylalanine. The earlier analysis of about 640 of the donors excluded any sequence lacking an unambiguous match to a single V gene segment. An earlier analysis of several hundred of the donors classified V segments as functional when productive rearrangements were above 56.7% and as segregating when the standard deviation between donors was above 5%. A statistical classification framework was built to diagnose cytomegalovirus status from the catalog of TCR beta chain sequences. V and J gene assignment, in a later analysis, came from comparing TCR nucleotide sequences with IMGT/GENE-DB human TR gene sequences. The TCRdist pipeline was used in a later analysis to assign CDR3 sequences and most-parsimonious VDJ recombination scenarios. In a later analysis, every TCR beta chain was defined by the combination of its CDR3 amino acid sequence and its V-gene family, and reads without a unique V-gene family were dropped. To address suspected cross-contamination and a sequencing artifact, a later analysis removed roughly 580 highly shared, low-generation-probability nucleotide sequences. For each public chain, a later analysis derived a clonal expansion index from normalized ranks of inferred template counts within each repertoire. In a later analysis, generation probabilities were computed with a VDJ recombination model fitted to out-of-frame rearrangements, and the resulting probabilities were checked against IGoR. In a later analysis, TCR-TCR, TCR-HLA and TCR-CMV co-occurrence was scored with hypergeometric tests, and a repertoire-size bias correction was applied to TCR pairs. A later analysis estimated false discovery rates by permuting HLA or CMV assignments 20 times. A later analysis grouped co-occurring TCRs with DBSCAN, adding TCRdist sequence similarity when clustering within HLA-allele-positive subsets. Repertoires with fewer than 30,000 or more than 120,000 public chains were left out of co-occurrence clustering, as were about five repertoires with anomalous nucleotide sharing. TCRdb holds this immuneACCESS table with in-frame rearrangements only. Some clones are missing; in checked studies, unresolved V genes explain under half, and the rest has no known cause. V and J calls and clone size are as listed in that table; D and trimming were resolved from the DNA. This sample is represented by under 200,000 clones; around 83% of them were singletons. Just over 2.5% of the sample is in the top ten clones.

Clipping removes 2 bases from V and 7 bases from J, with 4 as the unmatched junction base count. From the cysteine through the phenylalanine, the CDR3 covers 15 amino acids. Kept here is only the CDR3 DNA, which spans 45 bases and is read in frame from base 1. Looking up the germline V gene yields CDR1 MDHEN and CDR2 SYDVKM. Points on this clone: The antigen it binds to is not known. The input lacks base qualities; no much larger clone sits a single base away.

Findings and caveats that apply to the study as a whole: Most CMV-associated TCR beta chains appeared to be HLA-restricted in a later analysis, and the HLA associations seemed to be driven largely by CMV exposure. Because HLA typing was missing for some donors at each locus, association tests included only the typed subset. Cytomegalovirus status was reported to be diagnosed by the classifier with high specificity and sensitivity in both the original and validation cohorts. According to a later genetic analysis, donors in an Asian-associated ancestry cluster had fewer N-insertions in productive TCRs than the approximately 670-donor mean. Linkage disequilibrium might explain the correlated functional status among segregating V segments, but an unknown experimental factor could not be ruled out. In a later analysis, several top co-occurrence clusters were reported to appear linked to parvovirus B19, influenza, CMV and Epstein-Barr virus. Specific HLA alleles were associated with 15,000 to 20,000 TCR beta sequences at a false discovery rate of 0.05 in a later analysis. A later analysis found that HLA-associated TCR beta chains were more clonally expanded and had lower generation probabilities than equally common non-associated chains. The cohort was sequenced for TCR beta chains only, and without alpha or paired-chain data the features that could be detected were limited. Some IMGT-functional V segments, including TRBV6-2 and TRBV6-3, could not be distinguished by the 87-base-pair reads and were therefore excluded. A cluster of highly shared sequence variants was judged likely to be a technical artifact of the sequencing pipeline. The study gave a list of 150 to 200 TCR beta chains associated with cytomegalovirus. The presence/absence analyses assumed that sequencing depth was roughly uniform across donors, and that assumption may not be true. Some 16 rarely observed V segments, including chromosome 9 orphons, were excluded from the earlier analysis of approximately 600 of the donors because counts were too low. A few of the identified cytomegalovirus-associated TCR beta chains were confirmed in vitro to be specific for cytomegalovirus antigens. A further reported finding was that TCR beta sequences accurately predicted the HLA-A and HLA-B alleles for most subjects in the first cohort. Broadly in line with IMGT annotations, most TCR beta V segments showed up in productive rearrangements about 87% or about 30% of the time in an earlier analysis of 450 to 600 of the donors. In a later analysis, the rate of TCR association differed among HLA loci, with DRB1 alleles having the most associated TCRs and HLA-C alleles having the fewest. Most TCR sequences were seen in very few donors, while some public TCRs were found in many individuals. The authors suggested that the approach could potentially be generalized to other disease states and immunological phenotypes. V-gene and J-gene trimming of TCR beta chains was associated with a missense DCLRE1C variant in a later genetic analysis, and the association was replicated in an independent cohort. When HLA alleles, especially DR and DQ, strongly co-occurred, attributing TCR associations to individual alleles was difficult. For the cohort, immune exposure information was limited to CMV serostatus.

This chain is built from TRBV28 and TRBJ2-1, with 11 middle bases fitting TRBD2. This clonotype was obtained from a man under 40 in good health and CMV-seropositive. Source material: PBMCs. The CDR3 region: CASSLPSGRRNEQFF. The DNA sequence is as follows: TGTGCCAGCAGTTTACCTAGCGGGAGGAGGAATGAGCAGTTCTTC.